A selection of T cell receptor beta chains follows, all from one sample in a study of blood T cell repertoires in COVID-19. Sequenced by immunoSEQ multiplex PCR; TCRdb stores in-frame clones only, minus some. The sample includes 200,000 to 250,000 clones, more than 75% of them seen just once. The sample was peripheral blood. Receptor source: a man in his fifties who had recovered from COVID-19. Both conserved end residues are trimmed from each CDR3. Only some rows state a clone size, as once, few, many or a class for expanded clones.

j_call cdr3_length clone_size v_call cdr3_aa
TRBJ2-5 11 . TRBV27 ASSPILQETQY
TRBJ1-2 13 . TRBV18 ASSPTLDRKDGYT
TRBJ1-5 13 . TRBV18 ASSEQGPSNQPQH
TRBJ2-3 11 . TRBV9 ASSVGLADTQY
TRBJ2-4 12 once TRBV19 ASSNPGDKNIQY
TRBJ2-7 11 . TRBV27 ASSLGRVNEQY
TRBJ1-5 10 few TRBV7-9 ASSPGEQPQH
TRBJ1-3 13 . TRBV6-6 ASSRSGQVWDTIY
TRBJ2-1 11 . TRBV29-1 SVGGTPPSEQF
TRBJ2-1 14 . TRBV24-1 ATSDRLAGTFNEQF
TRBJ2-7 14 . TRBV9 ASSVEGGAALYEQY